This T cell receptor beta chain comes out of a study of blood T cells in healthy people across ages. CDR3 length equals 16 residues. Germline loops: CDR1 LGHNT, CDR2 FRNRAP. Trimming took 4 bases from V and 7 from J, leaving 17 bases between them. Study conclusions and caveats: Nothing was known about donor CMV status, and this possibly confounded expanded clonotype changes.

Sample-barcoded 5' priming and a J-beta primer mix drove a second PCR of 7 to 11 cycles. Template switching added a 12-random-nucleotide identifier to every cDNA molecule. One entry per CDR3 protein, called by TCRdb with MiXCR from the 5' RACE reads. The table has some 850,000 distinct CDR3 sequences, around a quarter seen once. Concerning this clonotype: Its antigen is as yet unknown.

The same data also went into a second study, on T cells of mothers and their children.

This rearrangement joins TRBV12-5 to TRBJ1-6; weak D call: TRBD1 (6 bases). The material sequenced was blood. This TCR was recovered from a boy aged 10-17 years in good health. In DNA form, the CDR3 reads TGTGCTAGTGGTTCTGGCCTGGGGCAGGGGAATTCACCCCTCCACTTT. Its translation: CASGSGLGQGNSPLHF.